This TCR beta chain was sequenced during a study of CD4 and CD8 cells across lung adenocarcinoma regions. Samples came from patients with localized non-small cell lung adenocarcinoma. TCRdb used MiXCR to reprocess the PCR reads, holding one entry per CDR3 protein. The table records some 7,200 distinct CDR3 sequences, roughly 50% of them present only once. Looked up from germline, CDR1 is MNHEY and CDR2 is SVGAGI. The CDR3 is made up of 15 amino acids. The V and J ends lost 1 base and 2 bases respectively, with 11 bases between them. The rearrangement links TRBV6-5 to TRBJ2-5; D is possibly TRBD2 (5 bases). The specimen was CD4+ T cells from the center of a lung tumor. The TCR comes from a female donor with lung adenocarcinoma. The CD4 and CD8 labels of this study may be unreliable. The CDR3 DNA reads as TGTGCCAGCAGTTACTATACCGGGAATCAAGAGACCCAGTACTTC. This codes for CASSYYTGNQETQYF.